The entry below gives a single T cell receptor beta chain sequence along with its context. Its antigen is unidentified. This sample was included in a study of beta chain features in type 1 diabetes. Study details: Patients were similar to healthy donors in age and gender (as well as in cell yields).

The CDR3 loop spans 11 amino acids. Trimming cost V 4 bases and J 5 bases, with 9 bases left between them. Germline-derived CDR1 and CDR2 are DFQATT and SNEGSKA (reference sequence). Study conclusions and caveats: Type 1 diabetes patients had TCRB CDR3s that were shorter (moderately but significantly so) in all four CD4+ subsets. The study notes PCR might favor shorter templates equally in patients and controls. Type 1 diabetes patients showed fewer insertions and more deletions at VDJ junctions.

All of the isolated RNA was reverse transcribed, so expressed TCRB transcripts were sequenced. Using immunoSEQ multiplex PCR, the repertoire was profiled, and TCRdb retains in-frame clones only, with some absent. The sample yields hundreds of thousands of clones, 15% to 20% seen once. The receptor's source is a woman aged 18-29 years in good health. The sample consisted of naive CD4+ T cells from blood. The V call is TRBV20-1, the J call TRBJ2-7; D gene ambiguous. The CDR3 nucleotides read TGCAGTGCTAACGCTCGAGACGAGCAGTACTTC. Its translation: CSANARDEQYF.